Sequencing of this T cell receptor (beta chain) was carried out in a study of cytomegalovirus exposure and HLA in healthy donors. Study context: Most donors, about 82% of around 400 genotyped, fell in the Caucasian-associated ancestry cluster.

General study points: A link between a missense DCLRE1C variant and TCR beta V- and J-gene trimming emerged from a later analysis. Association with HLA alleles at 0.05 false discovery rate was found for around 17,000 TCR beta sequences in a later analysis.

Researchers ran the PCR with 60 Vbeta and 13 Jbeta primers. This table comes from immunoSEQ multiplex PCR, and its TCRdb copy is limited to in-frame clones, with some not included. The repertoire holds some 130,000 clones, with roughly 80% as singletons. Regarding this clone: Its antigen is currently unknown.

Germline CDR1 is LNHDA and CDR2 is SQIVND (reference sequence). This CDR3 has 18 residues. Trimming removed 4 bases from V and 0 bases from J; junction bases left unmatched: 12. The sample consisted of PBMCs. The source of this sequence is a boy between 10 and 17 years old in good health and CMV-seronegative. J is TRBJ1-5 and V is TRBV19; 7 bases fit TRBD1. CDR3: CASSTPGTAVYSNQPQHF. The CDR3 DNA reads TGTGCCAGTAGTACCCCAGGGACAGCAGTATATAGCAATCAGCCCCAGCATTTT. Full variable domain (remainder filled in from reference TRBV19 and TRBJ1-5): DGGITQSPKYLFRKEGQNVTLSCEQNLNHDAMYWYRQDPGQGLRLIYYSQIVNDFQKGDIAEGYSVSREKKESFPLTVTSAQKNPTAFYLCASSTPGTAVYSNQPQHFGDGTRLSIL.